These 21 T cell receptor beta chains were all obtained from the same sample, sequenced in a study of shared clonotypes between healthy human individuals. Naive-designated CD8 cells lacked CD45RO, were positively enriched for CCR7, and omitted terminally differentiated effector memory CD45RA+ cells. The protocol was immunoSEQ multiplex PCR, while the TCRdb copy is restricted to in-frame clones and leaves out a portion. The sample carries about 2 million clones, over 85% recorded once. Sequenced sample: naive CD8+ T cells sorted from blood. These TCRs come from a man between 18 and 35 years old in good health.

The rearrangement joins TRBV28 to TRBJ1-1; 8 bases match TRBD1. Germline CDR1 MDHEN, CDR2 SYDVKM. The length of the CDR3 is 15 residues. The V and J ends lost 4 bases and 3 bases, in that order; junction bases with no gene match: 7. The CDR3: CASSSRTGRDTEAFF. The CDR3 nucleotides read TGTGCCAGCAGTTCGAGGACAGGGAGGGACACTGAAGCTTTCTTT.

This clone is a singleton in its sample. The V call is TRBV19, the J call TRBJ2-7; TRBD1 is a possible D gene (6 bases). V lost 2 bases and J 0 bases, leaving 17 bases between the germline ends. The CDR3 sequence is 17 residues long. CDR1 is LNHDA and CDR2 is SQIVND in the germline V gene (reference sequence). CDR3 in DNA: TGTGCCAGTAGTATATTCGTGGCAGGGGAGAGCTCCTACGAGCAGTACTTC. This codes for CASSIFVAGESSYEQYF.

The genes are TRBV4-1 and TRBJ2-3, with no clear D. V was clipped by 4 bases and J by 1 base, with 6 bases between them. The CDR3 spans 13 residues. Germline CDR1 reads MGHRA; CDR2 reads YSYEKL. DNA of the CDR3: TGCGCCAGCAGCCCCCTACGCACAGATACGCAGTATTTT. Residues: CASSPLRTDTQYF.

This chain links TRBV27 with TRBJ2-7; 14 nucleotides align to TRBD2. CDR1 MNHEY and CDR2 SMNVEV come from the germline V gene (reference sequence). The CDR3 sequence is 17 residues long. J was trimmed by 3 bases and V by 5 bases; bases with no gene match: 9. The CDR3 DNA reads TGTGCCAGCAGTCCGTTGACTAGCGGGGGGGCCGTCTACGAGCAGTACTTC. It is translated as CASSPLTSGGAVYEQYF.

The rearrangement joins TRBV7-8 to TRBJ2-1, with 10 positions matching TRBD2. V shed 1 base, J shed 8 bases, and the junction held 8 bases outside the gene matches. Germline V CDR1 and CDR2: SGHVS, FQNEAQ. This CDR3 has 16 amino acids. The CDR3 protein is CASSLEGLAGVDEQFF. The CDR3 DNA reads TGTGCCAGCAGCTTAGAAGGGCTAGCGGGGGTAGATGAGCAGTTCTTC.

The gene calls are TRBV27 and TRBJ2-7; D unclear. The germline V gene has CDR1 MNHEY and CDR2 SMNVEV (reference sequence). The CDR3 extends over 13 amino acids. V dropped 3 bases and J dropped 4 bases, with 10 bases sitting between them. This CDR3 is CASSFAPQYEQYF. The CDR3 bases are TGTGCCAGCAGTTTCGCGCCGCAATACGAGCAGTACTTC.

The V gene is TRBV2, the J gene TRBJ2-1; TRBD2 agrees at 11 bases. CDR1 is SNHLY and CDR2 is FYNNEI in the germline V gene. This CDR3 is built from 15 residues. The V and J ends lost 5 bases and 9 bases, in that order; junction bases with no gene match: 9. CDR3 protein: CASSKLAGGQGEQFF. The CDR3 DNA reads as TGTGCCAGCAGTAAATTAGCGGGGGGGCAAGGTGAGCAGTTCTTC.

The chain employs TRBV27 and TRBJ2-7; D might be TRBD1 or TRBD2, each matching 5 bases. CDR3 length: 15 residues. V was trimmed by 4 bases and J by 3 bases, leaving 16 bases between them. Germline V gives CDR1 MNHEY, CDR2 SMNVEV (reference sequence). In nucleotides, the CDR3 is TGTGCCAGCAGTTCGTACACCCGGGACGGCTACGAGCAGTACTTC. Protein sequence: CASSSYTRDGYEQYF.

This chain connects TRBV7-9 to TRBJ1-2, with D maybe TRBD1 (6 bases). Trimming cost V 10 bases and J 0 bases, with 15 bases left between them. This CDR3 spans 14 amino acids. Germline-derived CDR1 and CDR2 are SEHNR and FQNEAQ (reference sequence). CDR3 DNA sequence: TGTGCCACCGAGGGACACCCAACTAACTATGGCTACACCTTC. Its translation: CATEGHPTNYGYTF.

The DNA for the CDR3 is TGTGCCAGCAGCCCTTTGGGGGTTTCACCCCTCCACTTT. Amino acids: CASSPLGVSPLHF. The chain links TRBV6-5 to TRBJ1-6, with TRBD1 as a possible D gene (5 bases). Germline V CDR1 and CDR2: MNHEY, SVGAGI. Trimming took off 6 bases at V and 9 bases at J, with 12 bases between the two ends. CDR3 length: 13 amino acids.

This sequence joins TRBV5-1 and TRBJ2-7; weak D call: TRBD1 (6 bases). Germline values: CDR1 SGHRS, CDR2 YFSETQ. This CDR3 contains 14 residues. Trimming removed 0 bases from V and 6 bases from J, with 13 bases in between. CDR3 protein: CASSLGQGYVEQYF. The CDR3 DNA follows: TGCGCCAGCAGCTTGGGGCAGGGGTACGTCGAGCAGTACTTC.

This clone was detected once. This sample includes further DNA sequences coding for the same CDR3. The J gene is TRBJ2-5, the V gene TRBV5-1; D is perhaps TRBD2 (6 bases). The CDR3 runs to 15 residues. In germline, CDR1 is SGHRS, CDR2 YFSETQ. The V gene lost 2 bases and the J gene lost 2 bases, with 13 bases spanning the gap. This chain's CDR3 is CASSLRPGLQETQYF. The CDR3, as DNA: TGCGCCAGCAGCTTAAGACCGGGACTGCAAGAGACCCAGTACTTC.

This chain joins TRBV7-9 and TRBJ2-7; 14 bases line up with TRBD2. Trimming took 5 bases from V and 0 from J; bases not matched to a gene: 6. The CDR3 has 17 amino acids. CDR1 is SEHNR, CDR2 FQNEAQ, per germline (reference sequence). The CDR3 DNA follows: TGTGCCAGCAGCCAATGGACTAGCGGGGGGAGCTCCTACGAGCAGTACTTC. Its translation: CASSQWTSGGSSYEQYF.

The chain recombines TRBV7-9 with TRBJ2-5; tentative D call: TRBD2 (5 bases). CDR3 size: 14 residues. In germline, CDR1 is SEHNR, CDR2 FQNEAQ (reference sequence). V lost 4 bases and J 5 bases, leaving 14 bases between the germline ends. In DNA form, the CDR3 reads TGTGCCAGCAGCTCGGTCGGGAACTCGGAGACCCAGTACTTC. Translating it yields CASSSVGNSETQYF.

This rearrangement joins TRBV19 to TRBJ2-2; 9 nucleotides line up with TRBD2. The CDR3 loop spans 16 amino acids. Trimming at V came to 3 bases and at J to 4 bases, leaving 6 bases not matched to a gene. The V gene's germline CDR1 is LNHDA and CDR2 SQIVND (reference sequence). The CDR3 DNA follows: TGTGCCAGTAGTATGGTGCTAGCGGGACCCACCGGGGAGCTGTTTTTT. Translated, it gives CASSMVLAGPTGELFF.

This clone was seen a single time. V usage is TRBV23-1 and J usage is TRBJ2-5, with 11 bases lining up with TRBD1. TRBV23-1 is flagged as an ORF with uncertain function. CDR3 length: 17 amino acids. J lost 1 base, V lost 2 bases, and 6 bases had no gene match. The CDR3 here is CASSQRSGTGGQETQYF. Here the CDR3 DNA reads TGCGCCAGCAGTCAACGGTCCGGGACAGGGGGCCAAGAGACCCAGTACTTC.

Written as DNA, the CDR3 is TGTGCCAGCCAGACTAGCGGCCTAGGTACGCAGTATTTT. Protein: CASQTSGLGTQYF. V and J are TRBV7-6 and TRBJ2-3, with 9 bases matching TRBD2. This CDR3 comprises 13 residues. Per germline, CDR1 SGHVS and CDR2 FNYEAQ. V was clipped by 8 bases and J by 8 bases; unmatched bases: 8.

The rearrangement joins TRBV5-1 to TRBJ2-6, with TRBD1 identical over 11 bases. J lost 2 bases, V lost 4 bases, and 5 bases had no gene match. Germline loops: CDR1 SGHRS, CDR2 YFSETQ. This CDR3 is 17 amino acids long. DNA of the CDR3: TGCGCCAGCAGCCTCGGGACAGGGGGAACTGGGGCCAACGTCCTGACTTTC. It encodes CASSLGTGGTGANVLTF.

The chain joins TRBV27 to TRBJ2-7, with D tentatively TRBD1 or TRBD2 (5 bases each). The germline V gene has CDR1 MNHEY and CDR2 SMNVEV (reference sequence). Trimming left V 7 bases short and J 6 bases short, with 19 bases between. The length of the CDR3 is 14 residues. CDR3 sequence: CASNLVGTSGEQYF. The CDR3 DNA sequence: TGTGCCAGCAACCTTGTGGGGACCTCCGGCGAGCAGTACTTC.

This sequence joins TRBV13 and TRBJ2-7; D gene ambiguous. Per the germline V gene, CDR1 is PRHDT and CDR2 is FYEKMQ (reference sequence). The CDR3 has 14 residues. Trimming removed 1 base from V and 5 bases from J, with 12 bases in between. For the CDR3, the DNA is TGTGCCAGCAGCTTAGCTTTAGTCCTCGACGAGCAGTACTTC. It translates to CASSLALVLDEQYF.

This rearrangement joins TRBV7-2 to TRBJ2-7; perhaps D is TRBD1 or TRBD2 (5 bases each). CDR1 SGHTA and CDR2 FQGNSA come from the germline V gene. The CDR3 contains 17 residues. The V and J ends lost 0 bases and 0 bases respectively, with 15 bases between them. The CDR3: CASSLAWDHVFSYEQYF. DNA for the CDR3: TGTGCCAGCAGCTTAGCGTGGGACCACGTCTTCTCCTACGAGCAGTACTTC.